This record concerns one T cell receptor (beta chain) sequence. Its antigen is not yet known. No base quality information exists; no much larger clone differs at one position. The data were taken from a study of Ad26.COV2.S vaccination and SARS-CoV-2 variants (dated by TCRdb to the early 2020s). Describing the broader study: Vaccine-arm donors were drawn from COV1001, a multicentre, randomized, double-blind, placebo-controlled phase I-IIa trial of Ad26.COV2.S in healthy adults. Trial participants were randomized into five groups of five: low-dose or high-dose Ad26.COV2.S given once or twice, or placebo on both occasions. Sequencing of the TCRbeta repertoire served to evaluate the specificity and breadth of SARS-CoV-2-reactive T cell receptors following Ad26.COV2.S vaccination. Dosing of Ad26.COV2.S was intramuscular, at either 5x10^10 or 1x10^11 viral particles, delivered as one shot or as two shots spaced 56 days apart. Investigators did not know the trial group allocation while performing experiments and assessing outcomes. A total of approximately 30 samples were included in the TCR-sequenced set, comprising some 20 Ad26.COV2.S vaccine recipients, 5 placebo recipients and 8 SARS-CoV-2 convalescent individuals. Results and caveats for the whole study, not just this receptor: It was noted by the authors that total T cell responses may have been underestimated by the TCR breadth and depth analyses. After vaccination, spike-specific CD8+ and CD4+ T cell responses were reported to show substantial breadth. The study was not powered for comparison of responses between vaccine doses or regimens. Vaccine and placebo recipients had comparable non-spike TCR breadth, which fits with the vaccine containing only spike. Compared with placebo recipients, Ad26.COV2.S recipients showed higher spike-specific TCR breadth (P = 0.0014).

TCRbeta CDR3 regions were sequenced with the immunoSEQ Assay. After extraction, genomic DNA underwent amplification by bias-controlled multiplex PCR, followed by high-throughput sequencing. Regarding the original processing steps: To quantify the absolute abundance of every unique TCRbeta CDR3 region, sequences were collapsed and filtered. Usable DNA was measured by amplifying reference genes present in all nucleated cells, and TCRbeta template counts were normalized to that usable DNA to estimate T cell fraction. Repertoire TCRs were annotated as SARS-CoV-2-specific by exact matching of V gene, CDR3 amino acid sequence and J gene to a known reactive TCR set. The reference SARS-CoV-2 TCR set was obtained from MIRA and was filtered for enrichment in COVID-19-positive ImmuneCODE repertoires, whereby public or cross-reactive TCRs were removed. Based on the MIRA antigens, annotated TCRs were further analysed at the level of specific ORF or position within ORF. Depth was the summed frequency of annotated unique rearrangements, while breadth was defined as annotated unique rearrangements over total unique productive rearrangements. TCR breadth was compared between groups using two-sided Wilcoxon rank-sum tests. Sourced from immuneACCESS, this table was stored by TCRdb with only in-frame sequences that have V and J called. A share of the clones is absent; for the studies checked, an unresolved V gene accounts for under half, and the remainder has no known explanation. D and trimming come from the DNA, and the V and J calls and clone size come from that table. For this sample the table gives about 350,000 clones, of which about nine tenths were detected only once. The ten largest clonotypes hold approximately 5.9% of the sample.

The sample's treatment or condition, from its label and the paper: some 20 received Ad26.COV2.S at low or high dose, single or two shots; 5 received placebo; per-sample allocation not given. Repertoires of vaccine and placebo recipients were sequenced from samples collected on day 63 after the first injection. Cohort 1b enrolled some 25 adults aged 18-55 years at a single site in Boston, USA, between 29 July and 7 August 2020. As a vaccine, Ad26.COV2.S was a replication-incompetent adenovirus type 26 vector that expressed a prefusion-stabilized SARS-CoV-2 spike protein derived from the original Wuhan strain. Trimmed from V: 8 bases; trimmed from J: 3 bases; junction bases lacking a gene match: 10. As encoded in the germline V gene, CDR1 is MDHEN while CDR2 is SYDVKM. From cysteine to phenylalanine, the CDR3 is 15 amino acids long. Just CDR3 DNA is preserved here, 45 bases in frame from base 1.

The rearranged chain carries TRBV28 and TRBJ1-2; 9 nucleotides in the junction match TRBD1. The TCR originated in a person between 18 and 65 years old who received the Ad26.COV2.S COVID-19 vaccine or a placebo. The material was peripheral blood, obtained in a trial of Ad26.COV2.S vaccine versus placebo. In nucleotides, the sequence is TGTGCCAGCGACGGAAAAACAGGGGGCCACTATGGCTACACCTTC. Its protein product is CASDGKTGGHYGYTF.